The 10 T cell receptor beta chains in this list originate from one sample, sequenced in a study of blood T cell repertoires in COVID-19. Sequenced by immunoSEQ multiplex PCR; TCRdb stores in-frame clones only, minus some. The sample holds 85,000 to 100,000 clones; roughly 87% are singletons and the top ten take approximately 20%. The material sequenced was peripheral blood. These receptors were obtained from a woman aged 60-75 years with COVID-19, enrolled during active disease.

The chain couples TRBV2 to TRBJ2-6; weak D call: TRBD1 (6 bases). V lost 5 bases, J lost 0 bases, and 14 bases lay in between. Germline CDR1 SNHLY, CDR2 FYNNEI. The length of the CDR3 is 17 residues. The CDR3 DNA reads TGTGCCAGCAGTTTACAGGGCACTATCTCTGGGGCCAACGTCCTGACTTTC. As protein: CASSLQGTISGANVLTF.

The chain links TRBV7-2 to TRBJ2-2; 9 positions agree with TRBD1. Unmatched junction bases numbered 4, after V lost 5 bases and J lost 0 bases. The CDR3 length is 16 residues. Germline CDR1 and CDR2: SGHTA and FQGNSA. The CDR3 DNA follows: TGTGCCAGCAGCCCCTGGACAGGGGCGAACACCGGGGAGCTGTTTTTT. It encodes CASSPWTGANTGELFF.

The rearrangement joins TRBV19 to TRBJ2-7; no definite D call. This CDR3 is 12 amino acids long. Deletions cut 6 bases from V and 2 bases from J, with 8 bases between. Germline-derived CDR1 and CDR2 are LNHDA and SQIVND (reference sequence). CDR3 protein: CASRGPAYEQYF. The CDR3 nucleotides read TGTGCCAGTAGGGGCCCGGCCTACGAGCAGTACTTC.

CDR3 DNA sequence: TGTGCCTGGACTAGCGGGGGGCCCTACAATGAGCAGTTCTTC. Its protein product is CAWTSGGPYNEQFF. This chain uses TRBV30 with TRBJ2-1; TRBD2 agrees at 11 bases. Germline V gives CDR1 GTSNPN, CDR2 SVGIG (reference sequence). CDR3 length equals 14 residues. V trimming: 4 bases; J trimming: 2 bases; junction bases outside the gene matches: 1.

This clone was counted once. The chain links TRBV4-2 to TRBJ2-3, with TRBD2 matching 10 bases. The CDR3 runs 19 residues. Germline V CDR1 and CDR2: LGHNA, YNFKEQ. Losses at the gene ends were 1 base for V and 2 bases for J; bases not matched to a gene: 12. CDR3 in DNA: TGTGCCAGCAGCCAAGGGTCCGTGGTAGCGGGGGGATACACAGATACGCAGTATTTT. Translated, it gives CASSQGSVVAGGYTDTQYF.

The rearrangement joins TRBV27 to TRBJ2-2; D perhaps matches TRBD2 (6 bases). Trimming cost V 3 bases and J 4 bases, with 15 bases left between them. The CDR3 contains 16 residues. Germline V CDR1 and CDR2: MNHEY, SMNVEV (reference sequence). This CDR3 is CASSFGVGGATGELFF. The CDR3 DNA sequence: TGTGCCAGCAGTTTTGGCGTCGGGGGAGCCACCGGGGAGCTGTTTTTT.

This clone was counted between two and nine times. The J gene is TRBJ1-2, the V gene TRBV6-2 or TRBV6-3, with D possibly matching TRBD1 (6 bases). The V gene's germline CDR1 is MNHEY and CDR2 SVGEGT. The CDR3 covers 14 residues. V was clipped by 3 bases and J by 8 bases, with 16 bases between them. The CDR3 loop is CASSYEGGSMGYTF. The CDR3 DNA is TGTGCCAGCAGTTATGAAGGGGGATCTATGGGCTACACCTTC.

The genes are TRBV3-1 (or the pseudogene TRBV3-2) and TRBJ1-6; perhaps TRBD1 as D (5 bases). The CDR3 covers 14 residues. Trimming left V 3 bases short and J 6 bases short, with 9 bases between. Germline V gives CDR1 LGHDT, CDR2 YNNKEL (reference sequence). CDR3 loop: CASSQMTANSPLHF. CDR3 in DNA: TGTGCCAGCAGCCAGATGACAGCTAATTCACCCCTCCACTTT.

The rearrangement links TRBV29-1 to TRBJ2-7; perhaps TRBD2 as D (6 bases). The CDR3 runs to 14 residues. Germline assignment: CDR1 SQVTM and CDR2 ANQGSEA. Deletions cut 6 bases from V and 2 bases from J, with 17 bases between. CDR3 loop: CSVGGLGETYEQYF. As DNA, the CDR3 is TGCAGCGTGGGGGGTCTAGGGGAAACCTACGAGCAGTACTTC.

V usage is TRBV28 and J usage is TRBJ2-5, with 7 nucleotides matching TRBD2. The CDR3 consists of 16 residues. Germline assignment: CDR1 MDHEN and CDR2 SYDVKM. With V trimmed by 6 bases and J by 4 bases, 14 bases remained unmatched. The CDR3 protein is CASSPAGTNKAETQYF. CDR3 DNA: TGTGCCAGCAGCCCCGCCGGGACTAATAAGGCAGAGACCCAGTACTTC.